The clone carrying this T cell receptor beta chain appeared once. Profiling relied on immunoSEQ multiplex PCR, and the TCRdb table lists in-frame clones only, not all of them. The data hold a few hundred thousand clones, with around 84% observed a single time. These data are taken from a study of blood T cell repertoires in COVID-19. As for the study in general: Spain, Italy and the United States supplied samples that represented acute and convalescent COVID-19.

The CDR3 covers 16 residues. The V gene's germline CDR1 is KGHDR and CDR2 SFDVKD. Trimming removed 7 bases from V and 0 bases from J; junction bases left unmatched: 8. What was sequenced was peripheral blood. This receptor was identified in a woman aged 18-29 years with acute or convalescent COVID-19. The chain uses TRBV24-1 and TRBJ2-1; the match to TRBD1 covers 7 bases. Here the CDR3 reads CATSQTGKSSYNEQFF. The CDR3 nucleotides read TGTGCCACCAGCCAGACAGGGAAAAGCTCCTACAATGAGCAGTTCTTC.